This TCR beta chain was identified in a study of T cells of healthy individuals. There are many counts of this clonotype. TCRdb processed the 5' RACE reads anew with MiXCR; each CDR3 protein has one entry. The table records under 70,000 distinct CDR3 sequences, about 14% of them present only once. Germline lookup yields CDR1 LGHDT and CDR2 YNNKEL (reference sequence). The CDR3 has 14 amino acids. The V gene lost 0 bases and the J gene lost 0 bases, with 4 bases spanning the gap. The chain has TRBV3-1 and TRBJ2-3; D unresolved. The TCR was taken from a human donor in good health. CDR3 sequence: CASSQDLSTDTQYF. CDR3 in DNA: TGTGCCAGCAGCCAAGATCTTAGCACAGATACGCAGTATTTT.